This T cell receptor beta chain is from a study of identical twins. V was pared by 5 bases and J by 5 bases, with 17 bases of the junction left unmatched. The CDR3 length is 16 residues. The V gene's germline CDR1 is SQVTM and CDR2 ANQGSEA. Remarks on this clonotype: The antigen remains unidentified.

The authors used template switching to add a universal primer site and gave cDNA unique molecular identifiers. TCRdb fed the 5' RACE reads into MiXCR, producing one record per CDR3 protein. This table has 150,000 or so distinct CDR3 sequences, 3.5% appearing once. Findings of the study overall: The study found that models underestimated out-of-frame TCR alpha sharing in monozygotic twins. An excess of low generation probability was shown by twin-shared out-of-frame alpha sequences.

The sequence was collected from a man younger than 30 in good health. The genes are TRBV29-1 and TRBJ2-7; 8 bases match TRBD2. Source material: memory T cells sorted from blood. CDR3 coding DNA: TGCAGCGTTAGGTTACCGCTTCCGGGACTAGATAACGAGCAGTACTTC. Its protein is CSVRLPLPGLDNEQYF.